These 30 T cell receptor beta chains originate from one sample sequenced in a study of cytomegalovirus exposure and HLA in healthy donors. The PCR used 60 Vbeta and 13 Jbeta primers. Profiled with immunoSEQ multiplex PCR; TCRdb holds only in-frame clones, not every one. The sample carries more than 100,000 clones, approximately 79% recorded once. The sample was PBMCs. All receptors come from a man aged 45-65 years in good health and CMV-seropositive.

The chain recombines TRBV5-4 with TRBJ2-5; 7 nucleotides agree with TRBD1. V shed 4 bases and J 0 bases; nucleotides not matched to a gene: 9. The CDR3 has 16 residues. CDR1 and CDR2 (germline): SGHNT, YYREEE (reference sequence). The CDR3 loop reads CASSTGTEEYQETQYF. As DNA, the CDR3 is TGTGCCAGCAGCACGGGGACAGAAGAGTACCAAGAGACCCAGTACTTC.

This clone was found once. The chain joins TRBV30 to TRBJ1-5, with TRBD1 matching over 8 bases. With V trimmed by 2 bases and J by 4 bases, 4 bases remained unmatched. Germline assignment: CDR1 GTSNPN and CDR2 SVGIG (reference sequence). The CDR3 has 14 amino acids. In DNA, the CDR3 is TGTGCCTGGAGTCAAGGACAGGGAAATCAGCCCCAGCATTTT. It yields the protein CAWSQGQGNQPQHF. Full variable domain (remainder filled in from reference TRBV30 and TRBJ1-5): SQTIHQWPATLVQPVGSPLSLECTVEGTSNPNLYWYRQAAGRGLQLLFYSVGIGQISSEVPQNLSASRPQDRQFILSSKKLLLSDSGFYLCAWSQGQGNQPQHFGDGTRLSIL.

The V gene is TRBV27, the J gene TRBJ2-2; 10 bases match TRBD2. The germline gives CDR1 MNHEY, CDR2 SMNVEV (reference sequence). The CDR3 runs to 15 residues. V lost 3 bases to trimming and J lost 4 bases; unmatched junction nucleotides: 2. DNA for the CDR3: TGTGCCAGCAGTTTGGCTAGCGGGAGCACCGGGGAGCTGTTTTTT. It yields the protein CASSLASGSTGELFF.

The gene calls are TRBV7-3 and TRBJ2-3; D might be TRBD2 (5 bases). This CDR3 spans 14 amino acids. With 3 bases removed from V and 5 bases from J, the gap between germline ends came to 12 bases. Germline loops: CDR1 SGHTA, CDR2 FQGTGA. The CDR3 region has the DNA TGTGCCAGCAGCTTCTCCCCCGCGGGAGATACGCAGTATTTT. Translating gives CASSFSPAGDTQYF.

The chain employs TRBV7-6 and TRBJ2-7; 9 bases map to TRBD1. Unmatched junction bases numbered 5, after V lost 3 bases and J lost 2 bases. There are 15 residues in the CDR3. Germline V gene sequence: CDR1 SGHVS, CDR2 FNYEAQ. Here the CDR3 DNA reads TGTGCCAGCAGCTTGGGACAGGGAACAACCTACGAGCAGTACTTC. Translated: CASSLGQGTTYEQYF.

The rearrangement joins TRBV11-3 to TRBJ1-3; the match to TRBD1 covers 8 bases. This CDR3 spans 17 amino acids. Germline CDR1 reads SGHNT; CDR2 reads YENEEA. Trimming cost V 5 bases and J 0 bases; bases outside gene matches: 9. CDR3 nucleotide sequence: TGTGCCAGCAGCCAAGGACAGGGCCTGAGCTCTGGAAACACCATATATTTT. Translation gives CASSQGQGLSSGNTIYF.

The rearrangement links TRBV9 to TRBJ2-6; weak D call: TRBD1 (5 bases). Trimming pared 0 bases from V and 3 bases from J, leaving 13 bases between. Germline CDR1 reads SGDLS; CDR2 reads YYNGEE. There are 17 residues in the CDR3. The CDR3 sequence: CASSVEVGAGGANVLTF. CDR3 bases: TGTGCCAGCAGCGTAGAAGTAGGGGCAGGTGGGGCCAACGTCCTGACTTTC.

This clone came up a few times. The chain combines TRBV6-5 with TRBJ2-5, with TRBD2 identical over 10 bases. Trimming took 2 bases from V and 2 from J; bases not matched to a gene: 5. The V gene's germline CDR1 is MNHEY and CDR2 SVGAGI. The CDR3 runs 16 residues. The DNA for the CDR3 is TGTGCCAGCAGTTACGGGGCTAGCGGGAGTCAAGAGACCCAGTACTTC. Protein product: CASSYGASGSQETQYF.

V gene TRBV6-1 combines with J gene TRBJ2-4; D call uncertain. V dropped 3 bases and J dropped 0 bases, with 15 bases sitting between them. This CDR3 contains 17 residues. The germline CDR1 and CDR2 sequences are MNHNS and SASEGT. DNA of the CDR3: TGTGCCAGCAGTGATCTGTTTGGCGGAATAGCCAAAAACATTCAGTACTTC. Residues: CASSDLFGGIAKNIQYF.

DNA of the CDR3: TGTGCCAGCAGCGTAGATCTTGGTCAAGGGCCCCGGGGGGCGCTGACTGAAGCTTTCTTT. Protein product: CASSVDLGQGPRGALTEAFF. V gene TRBV9 combines with J gene TRBJ1-1; perhaps TRBD1 as D (6 bases). The CDR3 has 20 amino acids. Trimming removed 0 bases from V and 5 bases from J, with 29 bases in between. Per the germline V gene, CDR1 is SGDLS and CDR2 is YYNGEE.

This rearrangement joins TRBV7-2 to TRBJ1-5, with 7 positions matching TRBD1. CDR1 and CDR2 from the germline V gene are SGHTA and FQGNSA. The CDR3 consists of 14 residues. Trimming removed 5 bases from V and 4 bases from J; junction bases left unmatched: 5. The CDR3 DNA is TGTGCCAGCAGCCGGGACAGTCGGAATCAGCCCCAGCATTTT. Encoded protein: CASSRDSRNQPQHF.

The chain carries TRBV10-3 and TRBJ1-2; 10 positions match TRBD1. The V gene end was trimmed by 6 bases and the J gene end by 4 bases; junction bases not matched to a gene: 5. The CDR3 contains 14 residues. The germline V gene encodes CDR1 ENHRY and CDR2 SYGVKD. The CDR3 sequence is CAIRGTGAGYGYTF. The CDR3, as DNA: TGTGCCATCAGGGGGACAGGGGCTGGCTATGGCTACACCTTC.

This rearrangement joins TRBV25-1 to TRBJ1-3; D is unclear. The CDR3 is 14 residues long. V lost 0 bases and J lost 7, with 10 bases in between. Germline V gives CDR1 MGHDK, CDR2 SYGVNS. CDR3 sequence reads: CASSEYGSRNTIYF. In DNA, the CDR3 is TGTGCCAGCAGTGAATACGGGAGTAGGAACACCATATATTTT.

The gene calls are TRBV6-5 and TRBJ2-7; 9 positions match TRBD1. Germline values: CDR1 MNHEY, CDR2 SVGAGI. This CDR3 has 15 residues. V lost 5 bases to trimming and J lost 6 bases; unmatched junction nucleotides: 11. CDR3 sequence reads: CASSNTGGAFSEQYF. The DNA for the CDR3 is TGTGCCAGCAGTAATACAGGGGGCGCCTTCTCCGAGCAGTACTTC.

In its sample, this clone was seen a few times. This rearrangement joins TRBV7-2 to TRBJ1-2; perhaps TRBD1 as D (5 bases). Per germline, CDR1 SGHTA and CDR2 FQGNSA. Between the trimmed V and J ends, which lost 4 bases and 4 bases, there was a span of 7 bases. The CDR3 contains 12 residues. Here the CDR3 DNA reads TGTGCCAGCAGCTCTCAGGGCTATGGCTACACCTTC. Protein: CASSSQGYGYTF.

This chain links TRBV19 with TRBJ1-1; D call uncertain. CDR3 length: 12 residues. The germline V and J ends were trimmed by 3 bases and 2 bases, with 4 bases remaining between them. CDR1 and CDR2 (germline): LNHDA, SQIVND (reference sequence). The DNA for the CDR3 is TGTGCCAGTAGTATTGGCAACACTGAAGCTTTCTTT. Protein sequence: CASSIGNTEAFF. The variable domain in full, with the rest retrieved from reference TRBV19 and TRBJ1-1, is DGGITQSPKYLFRKEGQNVTLSCEQNLNHDAMYWYRQDPGQGLRLIYYSQIVNDFQKGDIAEGYSVSREKKESFPLTVTSAQKNPTAFYLCASSIGNTEAFFGQGTRLTVV.

This chain links TRBV10-3 with TRBJ1-4, with TRBD1 identical over 12 bases. With 0 bases clipped from V and 0 bases from J, the junction kept 5 bases outside the gene matches. This CDR3 is 19 amino acids long. The germline V gene encodes CDR1 ENHRY and CDR2 SYGVKD. CDR3 DNA: TGTGCCATCAGTGAGTCTCTCGGGACAGGGGGCGCAACTAATGAAAAACTGTTTTTT. It is translated as CAISESLGTGGATNEKLFF.

This chain connects TRBV4-1 to TRBJ2-2, with D hard to call. V shed 2 bases and J shed 0 bases, with 4 bases lying between them. Germline V gene data show CDR1 as MGHRA and CDR2 as YSYEKL. The CDR3 has 14 amino acids. The CDR3 here is CASSQPTNTGELFF. Written as DNA, the CDR3 is TGCGCCAGCAGCCAACCCACGAACACCGGGGAGCTGTTTTTT.

The chain combines TRBV5-5 with TRBJ2-3; 12 nucleotides match TRBD2. V trimming: 2 bases; J trimming: 4 bases; junction bases outside the gene matches: 5. The germline V gene encodes CDR1 SGHKS and CDR2 YYEKEE (reference sequence). The CDR3 has 16 residues. The CDR3 nucleotides read TGTGCCAGCAGCTTACCCGGGACTAGCGGGTCAGATACGCAGTATTTT. It codes for CASSLPGTSGSDTQYF.

The chain combines TRBV18 with TRBJ2-2; D uncertain. The CDR3 totals 15 residues. V gave up 6 bases and J gave up 3 bases, with 14 bases separating them. CDR1 KGHSH and CDR2 LQKENI come from the germline V gene. DNA of the CDR3: TGTGCCAGCTCGCTCGGAGCCCGGGACACCGGGGAGCTGTTTTTT. Translated: CASSLGARDTGELFF.

The chain carries TRBV27 and TRBJ2-7; 9 bases fit TRBD2. This CDR3 is 14 amino acids long. CDR1 and CDR2 from the germline V gene are MNHEY and SMNVEV (reference sequence). V lost 4 bases, J lost 3 bases, and 4 bases stayed unmatched. CDR3 nucleotides: TGTGCCAGCAGTTCTAGCGGGAAACTCTACGAGCAGTACTTC. The encoded protein is CASSSSGKLYEQYF.

The chain carries TRBV13 and TRBJ2-7, with 9 nucleotides matching TRBD2. The CDR3 totals 17 residues. Germline CDR1 and CDR2: PRHDT and FYEKMQ (reference sequence). V shed 5 bases, J shed 5 bases, and the junction held 16 bases outside the gene matches. CDR3 residues: CASSLNGGSGRSNEQYF. In nucleotides, the CDR3 is TGTGCCAGCAGCCTAAATGGTGGTAGCGGGAGATCGAACGAGCAGTACTTC.

The J gene is TRBJ1-2, the V gene TRBV5-8; 9 bases are shared with TRBD1. Germline assignment: CDR1 SGHTS and CDR2 YDEGEE. CDR3 length equals 15 residues. Unmatched junction bases numbered 7, after V lost 4 bases and J lost 3 bases. The CDR3 is CASSPYRGRDYGYTF. The CDR3 coding sequence is TGTGCCAGCAGCCCGTACAGGGGGCGCGACTATGGCTACACCTTC.

The chain links TRBV5-4 to TRBJ2-5, with 10 bases matching TRBD2. CDR3 size: 16 residues. Germline V gene sequence: CDR1 SGHNT, CDR2 YYREEE (reference sequence). V gave up 4 bases and J gave up 6 bases; unmatched junction bases: 12. CDR3 sequence: CASSASSGRAAQTQYF. The CDR3 bases are TGTGCCAGCAGCGCCTCAAGCGGGAGGGCCGCGCAGACCCAGTACTTC. Together with reference TRBV5-4 and TRBJ2-5, the CDR3 gives the full variable domain: ETGVTQSPTHLIKTRGQQVTLRCSSQSGHNTVSWYQQALGQGPQFIFQYYREEENGRGNFPPRFSGLQFPNYSSELNVNALELDDSALYLCASSASSGRAAQTQYFGPGTRLLVL.

J is TRBJ1-2 and V is TRBV5-5; TRBD1 agrees at 7 bases. Looked up from germline, CDR1 is SGHKS and CDR2 is YYEKEE (reference sequence). This CDR3 is built from 13 residues. The V and J ends lost 7 bases and 1 base, in that order; junction bases with no gene match: 4. This CDR3 reads CASGRDSNYGYTF. As DNA, the CDR3 is TGTGCCAGCGGTAGGGACAGTAACTATGGCTACACCTTC.

CDR3: CASSEGTSGSHEQFF. The CDR3 DNA follows: TGTGCCAGCAGTGAAGGGACTAGCGGGAGTCATGAGCAGTTCTTC. The chain is built from TRBV6-1 and TRBJ2-1, with 13 bases lining up with TRBD2. CDR3 size: 15 residues. Germline values: CDR1 MNHNS, CDR2 SASEGT. V dropped 1 base and J dropped 8; count of bases not matched to a gene: 2.

The rearrangement links TRBV5-4 to TRBJ2-3, with D perhaps TRBD2 (5 bases). CDR3 length: 14 amino acids. Trimming shortened V by 5 bases and J by 4 bases, and 14 bases separated the two germline ends. CDR1 is SGHNT and CDR2 is YYREEE in the germline V gene (reference sequence). The CDR3 here is CASSGGRTADTQYF. The DNA for the CDR3 is TGTGCCAGCAGTGGTGGGAGAACGGCAGATACGCAGTATTTT.

This clone has only one observation. The chain has TRBV2 and TRBJ2-6; TRBD2 is a possible D gene (5 bases). Trimming shortened V by 10 bases and J by 0 bases, and 13 bases separated the two germline ends. In germline, CDR1 is SNHLY, CDR2 FYNNEI. CDR3 length equals 15 residues. This CDR3 reads CATKGGRSGANVLTF. The CDR3 DNA reads as TGTGCCACCAAAGGAGGACGCTCTGGGGCCAACGTCCTGACTTTC.

This chain links TRBV7-3 with TRBJ2-7; a possible D gene is TRBD1 (5 bases). CDR3 size: 15 residues. Trimming took 1 base from V and 6 from J, leaving 16 bases between them. The germline CDR1 and CDR2 sequences are SGHTA and FQGTGA. CDR3 amino acids: CASSLKPAGMAEQYF. The CDR3 DNA reads as TGTGCCAGCAGCTTAAAGCCGGCAGGGATGGCCGAGCAGTACTTC.

This chain joins TRBV27 and TRBJ1-1; 7 bases are shared with TRBD1. This CDR3 is 16 amino acids long. Trimming took 6 bases from V and 3 from J; bases not matched to a gene: 13. Germline values: CDR1 MNHEY, CDR2 SMNVEV (reference sequence). CDR3 coding DNA: TGTGCCAGCAGCTCCGCCCTTAGGGGGCCTCACACTGAAGCTTTCTTT. Its protein is CASSSALRGPHTEAFF.